A selection of T cell receptor beta chains follows, all from one sample in a study of Ad26.COV2.S vaccination and SARS-CoV-2 variants. Assay used: immunoSEQ multiplex PCR; TCRdb lists only in-frame clones, some missing. Among about half a million clones listed, about 88% were seen once. This material consisted of peripheral blood, taken in a trial of Ad26.COV2.S vaccine versus placebo. These receptors all stem from a person between 18 and 65 years old who received the Ad26.COV2.S COVID-19 vaccine or a placebo. Both conserved end residues are part of each CDR3. Fields, in order: V gene, J gene, CDR3 protein.

>TRBV13|TRBJ1-1
CASSFTGGITEAFF
>TRBV6-5|TRBJ1-1
CASRSGLGTEAFF
>TRBV9|TRBJ1-1
CASSLGKGLTEAFF
>TRBV3-1/TRBV3-2|TRBJ2-7
CASSQGTYEQYF
>TRBV19|TRBJ2-7
CASSWGTTTYEQYF
>TRBV18|TRBJ2-3
CASSPSTDTQYF
>TRBV6-1|TRBJ2-7
CASSEGPGWTSDSYEQYF
>TRBV19|TRBJ1-1
CASSIGRFEPGTEAFF
>TRBV2|TRBJ2-5
CASRRQYQETQYF
>TRBV7-3|TRBJ2-3
CASSLGADTQYF
>TRBV4-1|TRBJ1-2
CASSPLGLYDGYTF
>TRBV20-1|TRBJ2-7
CSASKGGKTYEQYF
>TRBV24-1|TRBJ2-2
CATTSGQNTGELFF
>TRBV5-8|TRBJ2-7
CASSLATISYEQYF
>TRBV28|TRBJ2-4
CASSLWGTGLAKNIQYF
>TRBV6-6|TRBJ2-1
CASSYSGQGSGEQFF
>TRBV5-1|TRBJ2-5
CASSLLAGAQETQYF
>TRBV7-3|TRBJ2-1
CASSFDRGEQFF
>TRBV7-9|TRBJ2-2
CASSSRTGSNTGELFF
>TRBV19|TRBJ1-5
CASSILGQGLLQPQHF
>TRBV2|TRBJ2-3
CASSVRGGTDTQYF
>TRBV7-2|TRBJ2-1
CASSRTSGDNNEQFF
>TRBV11-3|TRBJ2-7
CASSSFLLGGVSYEQYF
>TRBV30|TRBJ2-1
CAWRGTSVYNEQFF
>TRBV5-1|TRBJ2-2
CASSFMATSAGELFF
>TRBV20-1|TRBJ1-2
CSAKAAGGYTF
>TRBV7-2|TRBJ2-7
CASSHYSYEQYF
>TRBV7-6|TRBJ2-3
CASSGRTDTQYF
>TRBV18|TRBJ2-7
CASSPSRTGDYEQYF
>TRBV6-5|TRBJ2-7
CASSYGASSYEQYF
>TRBV2|TRBJ2-1
CASTRVIYNEQFF
>TRBV30|TRBJ1-2
CAWSSYDRGINYGYTF
>TRBV28|TRBJ2-1
CASSLSTGGPPNEQFF
>TRBV3-1/TRBV3-2|TRBJ2-1
CASSQGTGAYNEQFF
>TRBV7-8|TRBJ1-2
CASSSSGTQKANYGYTF
>TRBV6-5|TRBJ1-4
CASRNAGTGLEKLFF
>TRBV6-5|TRBJ1-1
CASSYSSAGSEAFF
>TRBV6-6|TRBJ1-5
CASRRGGGGNQPQHF
>TRBV4-3|TRBJ1-2
CASSQDSTPQIYTF
>TRBV3-1/TRBV3-2|TRBJ1-4
CASKGGNEKLFF
>TRBV28|TRBJ1-4
CASTLPGQNEKLFF
>TRBV4-1|TRBJ1-2
CASSQTTGFYGYTF
>TRBV3-1/TRBV3-2|TRBJ1-3
CASSQDWASGNTIYF
>TRBV10-3|TRBJ1-5
CAIIQDGHQPQHF
>TRBV7-8|TRBJ2-5
CASREQVQETQYF
>TRBV5-6|TRBJ1-1
CASRQPGGDTEAFF
>TRBV6-5|TRBJ2-7
CATRGGYEQYF
>TRBV10-3|TRBJ1-5
CAISESAGFGNQPQHF
>TRBV7-9|TRBJ1-1
CASSSPVVRTKNTEAFF